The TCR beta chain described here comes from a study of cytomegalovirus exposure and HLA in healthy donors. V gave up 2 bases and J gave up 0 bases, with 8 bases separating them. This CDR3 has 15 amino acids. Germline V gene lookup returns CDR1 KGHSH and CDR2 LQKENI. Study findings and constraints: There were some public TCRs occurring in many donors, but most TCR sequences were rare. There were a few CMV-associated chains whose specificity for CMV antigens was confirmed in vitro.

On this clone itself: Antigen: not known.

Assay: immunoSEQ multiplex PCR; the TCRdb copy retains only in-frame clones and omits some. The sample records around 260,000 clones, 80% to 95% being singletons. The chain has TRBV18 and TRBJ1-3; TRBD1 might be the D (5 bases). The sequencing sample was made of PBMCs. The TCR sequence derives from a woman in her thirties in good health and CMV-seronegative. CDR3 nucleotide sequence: TGTGCCAGCTCACCAGGGGACTTCTCTGGAAACACCATATATTTT. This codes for CASSPGDFSGNTIYF.